Each of the 29 T cell receptor beta chains below was sequenced from the same sample in a study of T-cell memory formation after mild COVID-19. Each CDR3 protein is one row after TCRdb ran MiXCR on the 5' RACE reads. The sample lists around 440,000 distinct CDR3 sequences; over 15% were seen once. The sequencing input was PBMCs or a T cell subset sorted from them (not recorded which). The receptors come from an adult woman who had mild COVID-19 (a few samples of this study predate the infection). Cell type and time point are not known.

This clonotype showed up just a few times. The chain joins TRBV6-6 to TRBJ1-1; no firm D call. V shed 5 bases and J shed 3 bases, with 10 bases lying between them. CDR3 length: 13 amino acids. The V gene's germline CDR1 is MNHNY and CDR2 SVGAGI (reference sequence). CDR3 sequence reads: CASSPGGYTEAFF. The CDR3 DNA reads TGTGCCAGCAGTCCGGGCGGTTACACTGAAGCTTTCTTT.

This clonotype was seen only a few times. The chain combines TRBV5-1 with TRBJ1-4; 10 bases match TRBD1. The V gene's germline CDR1 is SGHRS and CDR2 YFSETQ. This CDR3 contains 15 residues. The J segment lost 8 bases and the V segment lost 4 bases, leaving 8 bases of the junction unmatched. The CDR3 DNA sequence: TGCGCCAGCAGCACCGGGACAGGGGCCACGGAAAAACTGTTTTTT. Residues: CASSTGTGATEKLFF.

This clonotype was counted a few times. This chain connects TRBV12-3 or TRBV12-4 to TRBJ1-1; 7 nucleotides agree with TRBD1. This CDR3 has 12 amino acids. V shed 6 bases and J 8 bases; nucleotides not matched to a gene: 6. The CDR3 here is CASSAGTVEAFF. CDR3 DNA: TGTGCCAGCAGCGCCGGGACAGTAGAAGCTTTCTTT.

The CDR3 here is CASSSLDKPNTEAFF. CDR3 DNA: TGTGCCAGCAGCTCCCTGGACAAACCGAACACTGAAGCTTTCTTT. The genes are TRBV5-6 and TRBJ1-1, with a tentative D call TRBD1 (5 bases). CDR1 and CDR2 from the germline V gene are SGHDT and YYEEEE. The CDR3 covers 15 residues. V dropped 3 bases and J dropped 1 base, with 13 bases sitting between them. The variable domain in full, with the rest retrieved from reference TRBV5-6 and TRBJ1-1, is DAGVTQSPTHLIKTRGQQVTLRCSPKSGHDTVSWYQQALGQGPQFIFQYYEEEERQRGNFPDRFSGHQFPNYSSELNVNALLLGDSALYLCASSSLDKPNTEAFFGQGTRLTVV.

This clonotype was counted ten times or more. J is TRBJ2-7 and V is TRBV12-3 or TRBV12-4, with D perhaps matching TRBD2 (6 bases). The CDR3 is 21 residues long. The V gene lost 5 bases and the J gene lost 2 bases, with 34 bases spanning the gap. CDR3 sequence: CASSPRPARPGLRPAPYEQYF. The CDR3, as DNA: TGTGCCAGCAGTCCACGACCCGCCCGGCCGGGACTGCGACCCGCACCCTACGAGCAGTACTTC.

V gene TRBV20-1 combines with J gene TRBJ2-3; TRBD2 might be the D (5 bases). The CDR3 extends over 18 amino acids. Trimming stripped 0 bases from V and 0 bases from J, with 19 bases between. Per germline, CDR1 DFQATT and CDR2 SNEGSKA (reference sequence). The CDR3, as DNA: TGCAGTGCTAGAGATCGCGATGGACGGGGTCATAGCACAGATACGCAGTATTTT. It encodes CSARDRDGRGHSTDTQYF.

This clonotype was counted a few times. The rearrangement links TRBV4-2 to TRBJ2-2, with 7 bases that match TRBD1. Germline V lookup: CDR1 LGHNA, CDR2 YNFKEQ. CDR3 length: 16 amino acids. V was pared by 4 bases and J by 1 base, with 6 bases of the junction left unmatched. The CDR3 DNA sequence: TGTGCCAGCAGCCCCACGACAGGGCTGAACACCGGGGAGCTGTTTTTT. Its protein is CASSPTTGLNTGELFF.

The chain joins TRBV20-1 to TRBJ2-4, with D uncertain. The CDR3 spans 14 residues. Trimming pared 6 bases from V and 0 bases from J, leaving 12 bases between. Per the germline V gene, CDR1 is DFQATT and CDR2 is SNEGSKA (reference sequence). DNA of the CDR3: TGCAGTGCCCATCCCACTCGAGCCAAAAACATTCAGTACTTC. Protein: CSAHPTRAKNIQYF.

This clonotype showed up just a few times. V and J are TRBV15 and TRBJ2-7; D might be TRBD2 (6 bases). Trimming shortened V by 0 bases and J by 2 bases, and 14 bases separated the two germline ends. The CDR3 is made up of 16 amino acids. Germline V gives CDR1 LNHNV, CDR2 YYDKDF (reference sequence). The CDR3 nucleotides are TGTGCCACCAGCAGAGATCAAGCGGGCAGCCCCTACGAGCAGTACTTC. It translates to CATSRDQAGSPYEQYF.

CDR3 nucleotide sequence: TGTGCCAGCTCACCAAGGAAGAACACTGAAGCTTTCTTT. It encodes CASSPRKNTEAFF. This chain connects TRBV18 to TRBJ1-1, with D hard to call. The CDR3 covers 13 residues. The V gene's germline CDR1 is KGHSH and CDR2 LQKENI. The germline V and J ends were trimmed by 2 bases and 1 base, with 5 bases remaining between them.

The chain carries TRBV28 and TRBJ2-1; possible D gene TRBD2, 6 bases. The CDR3 extends over 15 amino acids. The germline CDR1 and CDR2 sequences are MDHEN and SYDVKM. V gave up 5 bases and J gave up 3 bases, with 14 bases separating them. CDR3 DNA: TGTGCCAGCAGTGGGGGAAGCGGGTTCTACAATGAGCAGTTCTTC. It is translated as CASSGGSGFYNEQFF.

This chain connects TRBV9 to TRBJ2-1; unclear D gene. This CDR3 region has 16 residues. Germline V CDR1 and CDR2: SGDLS, YYNGEE. V lost 5 bases and J 6 bases, leaving 21 bases between the germline ends. In DNA, the CDR3 is TGTGCCAGCAGTGCCCTATCTCGCCTGATAGGCAATGAGCAGTTCTTC. It is translated as CASSALSRLIGNEQFF.

This clonotype occurred a few times. The chain carries TRBV10-3 and TRBJ2-1; 10 bases are shared with TRBD1. Germline values: CDR1 ENHRY, CDR2 SYGVKD. The V and J ends lost 7 bases and 5 bases, in that order; junction bases with no gene match: 11. CDR3 length: 16 residues. DNA for the CDR3: TGTGCCATCACGCCGAACCTCGGGACAGGGGACAATGAGCAGTTCTTC. Amino acids: CAITPNLGTGDNEQFF.

This clonotype has a count of ten or more. V gene TRBV5-1 combines with J gene TRBJ2-7; weak D call: TRBD1 (6 bases). Trimming took 2 bases from V and 3 from J, leaving 12 bases between them. CDR3 length equals 14 residues. Germline V gene sequence: CDR1 SGHRS, CDR2 YFSETQ. The CDR3 DNA reads TGCGCCAGCAGCTTCGGGACACAGTACTACGAGCAGTACTTC. It codes for CASSFGTQYYEQYF.

The rearrangement links TRBV5-1 to TRBJ2-1, with D unresolved. This CDR3 has 16 amino acids. V dropped 4 bases and J dropped 0 bases, with 14 bases sitting between them. Germline loops: CDR1 SGHRS, CDR2 YFSETQ. The CDR3 loop is CASSPIGPNSYNEQFF. The CDR3 DNA sequence: TGCGCCAGCAGCCCAATTGGACCCAACTCCTACAATGAGCAGTTCTTC.

V usage is TRBV20-1 and J usage is TRBJ2-3; 12 nucleotides match TRBD2. The V gene end was trimmed by 0 bases and the J gene end by 0 bases; junction bases not matched to a gene: 7. This CDR3 comprises 18 residues. Germline V lookup: CDR1 DFQATT, CDR2 SNEGSKA (reference sequence). The DNA for the CDR3 is TGCAGTGCTAGAGATCCGGGACTAGCGGGCCCTAGCACAGATACGCAGTATTTT. Amino acid sequence: CSARDPGLAGPSTDTQYF.

The rearrangement uses TRBV7-2 and TRBJ1-2; D not resolved. Germline-derived CDR1 and CDR2 are SGHTA and FQGNSA. Deletions cut 1 base from V and 0 bases from J, with 6 bases between. The CDR3 covers 14 residues. The CDR3 nucleotides are TGTGCCAGCAGCTTAGTCCAGACTAACTATGGCTACACCTTC. It encodes CASSLVQTNYGYTF. Combining the CDR3 with reference TRBV7-2 and TRBJ1-2 gives the whole variable domain GAGVSQSPSNKVTEKGKDVELRCDPISGHTALYWYRQSLGQGLEFLIYFQGNSAPDKSGLPSDRFSAERTGGSVSTLTIQRTQQEDSAVYLCASSLVQTNYGYTFGSGTRLTVV.

The chain employs TRBV4-1 and TRBJ2-7, with a possible D match to TRBD1 (6 bases). The CDR3 extends over 14 amino acids. The V and J ends lost 1 base and 6 bases respectively, with 13 bases between them. CDR1 and CDR2 from the germline V gene are MGHRA and YSYEKL. This chain's CDR3 is CASSQADRSGEQYF. CDR3 nucleotides: TGCGCCAGCAGCCAAGCAGACAGGTCGGGCGAGCAGTACTTC.

The chain recombines TRBV7-6 with TRBJ1-6, with D possibly being TRBD1 (5 bases). Trimming took off 5 bases at V and 11 bases at J, with 13 bases between the two ends. The CDR3 runs 13 residues. The germline V gene encodes CDR1 SGHVS and CDR2 FNYEAQ. The CDR3 loop reads CASSPELGPPLHF. CDR3 DNA: TGTGCCAGCAGCCCCGAGCTGGGACCACCCCTCCACTTT.

This clonotype was counted between two and nine times. The chain recombines TRBV12-3 or TRBV12-4 with TRBJ2-1; no firm D call. The CDR3 sequence is 13 residues long. V lost 3 bases and J lost 8, with 11 bases in between. In DNA, the CDR3 is TGTGCCAGCAGTTTGACCCCGGGCCATGAGCAGTTCTTC. Its translation: CASSLTPGHEQFF.

The rearrangement links TRBV5-1 to TRBJ2-7; D might be TRBD1 or TRBD2, each matching 5 bases. V lost 1 base to trimming and J lost 6 bases, with 11 bases between them. Germline CDR1 reads SGHRS; CDR2 reads YFSETQ. The CDR3 sequence is 13 residues long. For the CDR3, the DNA is TGCGCCAGCAGCTTGTGGGGACCCCTCGAGCAGTACTTC. As protein: CASSLWGPLEQYF. Full variable domain (missing parts from reference TRBV5-1 and TRBJ2-7): KAGVTQTPRYLIKTRGQQVTLSCSPISGHRSVSWYQQTPGQGLQFLFEYFSETQRNKGNFPGRFSGRQFSNSRSEMNVSTLELGDSALYLCASSLWGPLEQYFGPGTRLTVT.

This clonotype appeared a few times. The CDR3: CASSQGFPGQGAYEQYF. DNA for the CDR3: TGTGCCAGCAGCCAGGGGTTCCCGGGACAGGGGGCCTACGAGCAGTACTTC. The rearrangement uses TRBV3-1 and TRBJ2-7; 11 bases match TRBD1. V lost 3 bases, J lost 2 bases, and 9 bases stayed unmatched. There are 17 residues in the CDR3. CDR1 LGHDT and CDR2 YNNKEL come from the germline V gene (reference sequence).

This clonotype was counted between two and nine times. The chain joins TRBV20-1 to TRBJ2-1; D is possibly TRBD2 (6 bases). The CDR3 runs to 15 residues. CDR1 is DFQATT and CDR2 is SNEGSKA in the germline V gene (reference sequence). Trimming cost V 3 bases and J 5 bases, with 17 bases left between them. The CDR3 protein is CSARSIAGTDNEQFF. CDR3 DNA sequence: TGCAGTGCTAGGAGTATTGCGGGAACCGACAATGAGCAGTTCTTC.

This clonotype was observed a few times. The chain links TRBV12-3 or TRBV12-4 to TRBJ1-2; no definite D call. The V gene lost 6 bases and the J gene lost 4 bases, with 6 bases spanning the gap. The CDR3 consists of 11 residues. As DNA, the CDR3 is TGTGCCAGCAGGCAGGCCTATGGCTACACCTTC. As protein: CASRQAYGYTF.

This clonotype has more than one count but fewer than ten. The V call is TRBV6-2 or TRBV6-3, the J call TRBJ2-7; D not resolved. The CDR3 totals 13 residues. Trimming cost V 0 bases and J 5 bases, with 8 bases left between them. Germline CDR1 is MNHEY and CDR2 is SVGEGT. The CDR3 here is CASSYSTGDEQYF. CDR3 DNA: TGTGCCAGCAGTTACTCGACTGGCGACGAGCAGTACTTC.

The J gene is TRBJ2-4, the V gene TRBV19; TRBD2 aligns across 11 bases. CDR3 length equals 16 residues. The V gene end was trimmed by 4 bases and the J gene end by 4 bases; junction bases not matched to a gene: 6. The germline V gene encodes CDR1 LNHDA and CDR2 SQIVND (reference sequence). The CDR3 nucleotides read TGTGCCAGTAGTAGCACCGGGACTAGCGGTAAAAACATTCAGTACTTC. Translating gives CASSSTGTSGKNIQYF.

The chain links TRBV27 to TRBJ1-4; tentative D call: TRBD1 (5 bases). Germline V gene sequence: CDR1 MNHEY, CDR2 SMNVEV (reference sequence). This CDR3 has 16 amino acids. V gave up 3 bases and J gave up 8 bases, with 19 bases separating them. Here the CDR3 reads CASSFFYPGQSEKLFF. The CDR3 nucleotides read TGTGCCAGCAGTTTCTTCTATCCAGGGCAAAGCGAAAAACTGTTTTTT.

The chain combines TRBV24-1 with TRBJ2-7, with TRBD1 matching 9 bases. The CDR3 sequence is 15 residues long. CDR1 KGHDR and CDR2 SFDVKD come from the germline V gene. V dropped 0 bases and J dropped 5; count of bases not matched to a gene: 4. CDR3 in amino acids: CATSDLGTGSHEQYF. The DNA for the CDR3 is TGTGCCACCAGTGATTTGGGGACAGGGTCCCACGAGCAGTACTTC.

The genes are TRBV7-3 and TRBJ2-5, with D possibly matching TRBD2 (5 bases). Germline loops: CDR1 SGHTA, CDR2 FQGTGA. The CDR3 has 13 amino acids. V lost 3 bases, J lost 5 bases, and 10 bases lay in between. The chain's CDR3 is CASSLGESETQYF. In DNA, the CDR3 is TGTGCCAGCAGCTTGGGAGAAAGCGAGACCCAGTACTTC.